The rows below give T cell receptor beta chains drawn from one sample of a study of human T cells and chemical hapten exposure. TCRdb re-called the RACE reads with MiXCR, one entry per CDR3 protein. The sample includes some 360,000 distinct CDR3 sequences, around 5.5% seen only once; the top ten take just over 2.5%. The sample in question was whole blood, obtained in connection with sensitization to the hapten diphenylcyclopropenone (DPC). Receptors originate from a woman in her 50s with alopecia areata. Some clones in this sample may be carry-over from other donors' samples. CDR3s include the opening cysteine and the closing phenylalanine or tryptophan. The D gene is left open where the match is weak. A clone size is listed for some rows: how often the clone was seen (once, few, many), or a class if it is expanded.

size: many; D: NA; J: TRBJ1-1; V: TRBV7-6; CDR3: CASSLGSGFMNTEAFF; DNA: TGTGCCAGCAGCTTAGGTTCAGGGTTCATGAACACTGAAGCTTTCTTT
size: few; D: NA; J: TRBJ1-1; V: TRBV27; CDR3: CASSLESGRYHEAFF; DNA: TGTGCCAGCAGTTTAGAGTCAGGGAGGTACCATGAAGCTTTCTTT
size: many; D: TRBD1; J: TRBJ1-1; V: TRBV5-1; CDR3: CASSLGRQGAEAFF; DNA: TGCGCCAGCAGCCTGGGGAGACAGGGGGCTGAAGCTTTCTTT
size: many; D: NA; J: TRBJ2-1; V: TRBV6-1; CDR3: CASNPASLWGLEINEQFF; DNA: TGTGCCAGCAATCCGGCTAGTCTCTGGGGGCTTGAAATCAATGAGCAGTTCTTC
size: many; D: NA; J: TRBJ1-5; V: TRBV28; CDR3: CASSAIPGNGNQPQHF; DNA: TGTGCCAGCAGTGCCATTCCGGGGAATGGTAATCAGCCCCAGCATTTT
size: many; D: NA; J: TRBJ2-3; V: TRBV11-2; CDR3: CASSLEGAWDTQYF; DNA: TGTGCCAGCAGCTTAGAGGGGGCCTGGGATACGCAGTATTTT
size: NA; D: TRBD2; J: TRBJ2-7; V: TRBV20-1; CDR3: CSAKGLAAPYEQYF; DNA: TGCAGTGCGAAGGGACTAGCGGCCCCCTACGAGCAGTACTTC
size: NA; D: TRBD1; J: TRBJ2-5; V: TRBV20-1; CDR3: CSARQGGSETQYF; DNA: TGCAGTGCCCGACAGGGGGGATCGGAGACCCAGTACTTC
size: NA; D: NA; J: TRBJ1-5; V: TRBV20-1; CDR3: CSARDGRAWGAGQPQHF; DNA: TGCAGTGCTAGAGATGGAAGAGCCTGGGGGGCAGGGCAGCCCCAGCATTTT
size: NA; D: NA; J: TRBJ2-4; V: TRBV28; CDR3: CASSFPPGRGNIQYF; DNA: TGTGCCAGCAGTTTCCCTCCGGGACGAGGCAACATTCAGTACTTC
size: many; D: TRBD1; J: TRBJ1-6; V: TRBV20-1; CDR3: CSARRQGEAYNSPLHF; DNA: TGCAGTGCCCGCCGACAGGGTGAGGCCTATAATTCACCCCTCCACTTT
size: many; D: TRBD1; J: TRBJ2-6; V: TRBV27; CDR3: CASSPLGTGFSGANVLTF; DNA: TGTGCCAGCAGTCCCCTGGGGACAGGGTTCTCTGGGGCCAACGTCCTGACTTTC
size: NA; D: TRBD2; J: TRBJ2-1; V: TRBV7-6; CDR3: CASSRGTSAWEQFF; DNA: TGTGCCAGCAGCCGAGGGACTAGCGCATGGGAGCAGTTCTTC
size: few; D: NA; J: TRBJ2-3; V: TRBV21-1; CDR3: CASGAGGKTDTQYF; DNA: TGTGCCAGCGGAGCGGGGGGTAAAACAGATACGCAGTATTTT
size: NA; D: NA; J: TRBJ1-2; V: TRBV25-1; CDR3: CASSESGWEIYGYTF; DNA: TGTGCCAGCAGTGAATCCGGCTGGGAGATCTATGGCTACACCTTC
size: many; D: NA; J: TRBJ1-1; V: TRBV12-3/TRBV12-4; CDR3: CASTLQMNTEAFF; DNA: TGTGCCAGCACCCTACAGATGAACACTGAAGCTTTCTTT
size: many; D: NA; J: TRBJ2-7; V: TRBV10-1; CDR3: CASSPGTNSYEQYF; DNA: TGCGCCAGCAGCCCCGGGACCAACTCCTACGAGCAGTACTTC
size: many; D: NA; J: TRBJ1-1; V: TRBV10-3; CDR3: CAISDGGWEAFF; DNA: TGTGCCATCAGTGATGGGGGTTGGGAAGCTTTCTTT
size: many; D: NA; J: TRBJ2-7; V: TRBV24-1; CDR3: CATSEGKPYF; DNA: TGTGCCACCAGTGAAGGTAAACCGTACTTC
size: NA; D: NA; J: TRBJ1-1; V: TRBV12-3/TRBV12-4; CDR3: CASSPQSQGTEAFF; DNA: TGTGCCAGCAGTCCTCAAAGCCAGGGCACTGAAGCTTTCTTT
size: many; D: TRBD1; J: TRBJ2-7; V: TRBV6-5; CDR3: CASIESGTGGEQYF; DNA: TGTGCCAGCATTGAATCCGGGACAGGGGGCGAGCAGTACTTC
size: many; D: NA; J: TRBJ2-5; V: TRBV7-6; CDR3: CASSLSLRTTGETQYF; DNA: TGTGCCAGCAGCTTATCGTTAAGGACGACCGGGGAGACCCAGTACTTC
size: few; D: NA; J: TRBJ1-2; V: TRBV12-3/TRBV12-4; CDR3: CASSYDSTNYGYTF; DNA: TGTGCCAGCAGTTACGACAGTACTAACTATGGCTACACCTTC
size: few; D: NA; J: TRBJ1-1; V: TRBV10-3; CDR3: CAISGEGTEAFF; DNA: TGTGCCATCAGTGGGGAAGGCACTGAAGCTTTCTTT
size: many; D: TRBD1; J: TRBJ1-5; V: TRBV10-3; CDR3: CAISEGQENQPQHF; DNA: TGTGCCATCAGTGAGGGACAGGAGAATCAGCCCCAGCATTTT
size: NA; D: TRBD1; J: TRBJ2-3; V: TRBV5-1; CDR3: CASRKQGRLTDTQYF; DNA: TGCGCCAGCAGGAAACAGGGGCGGCTCACAGATACGCAGTATTTT
size: many; D: TRBD2; J: TRBJ2-3; V: TRBV20-1; CDR3: CSASRAGGIDTQYF; DNA: TGCAGTGCTTCACGAGCGGGGGGGATAGATACGCAGTATTTT
size: NA; D: TRBD2; J: TRBJ2-7; V: TRBV28; CDR3: CASGTSGASYEQYF; DNA: TGTGCCAGTGGGACTAGCGGGGCCTCCTACGAGCAGTACTTC
size: few; D: TRBD1; J: TRBJ1-1; V: TRBV4-1; CDR3: CASSQVTGDTEAFF; DNA: TGCGCCAGCAGCCAAGTAACAGGGGACACTGAAGCTTTCTTT
size: NA; D: NA; J: TRBJ2-2; V: TRBV6-6; CDR3: CASSYSGENTGELFF; DNA: TGTGCCAGCAGTTACTCGGGGGAGAACACCGGGGAGCTGTTTTTT
size: NA; D: NA; J: TRBJ1-1; V: TRBV5-1; CDR3: CASSLSPSAEAFF; DNA: TGCGCCAGCAGCCTCTCTCCTAGCGCTGAAGCTTTCTTT
size: NA; D: NA; J: TRBJ2-5; V: TRBV2; CDR3: CARNQGQETQYF; DNA: TGTGCCAGAAATCAGGGGCAAGAGACCCAGTACTTC
size: NA; D: TRBD1; J: TRBJ2-6; V: TRBV7-8; CDR3: CASSLGQGARSGANVLTF; DNA: TGTGCCAGCAGCCTGGGACAGGGGGCAAGGTCTGGGGCCAACGTCCTGACTTTC
size: many; D: TRBD1; J: TRBJ1-2; V: TRBV4-3; CDR3: CASSQEGTGVEGYTF; DNA: TGCGCCAGCAGCCAAGAGGGGACAGGGGTTGAAGGCTACACCTTC
size: many; D: NA; J: TRBJ2-7; V: TRBV2; CDR3: CASTQAGPYEQYF; DNA: TGTGCCAGCACACAGGCAGGACCCTACGAGCAGTACTTC
size: many; D: NA; J: TRBJ1-1; V: TRBV4-1; CDR3: CASTSFSRVTEAFF; DNA: TGCGCCAGCACCAGCTTTAGCCGGGTCACTGAAGCTTTCTTT
size: NA; D: NA; J: TRBJ2-2; V: TRBV10-1; CDR3: CASRAVSTGELFF; DNA: TGCGCCAGCCGGGCAGTTAGTACCGGGGAGCTGTTTTTT
size: few; D: NA; J: TRBJ1-2; V: TRBV7-9; CDR3: CASSLARESYGYTF; DNA: TGTGCCAGCAGCTTAGCCAGGGAGAGCTATGGCTACACCTTC
size: few; D: TRBD2; J: TRBJ2-2; V: TRBV12-3/TRBV12-4; CDR3: CASSLGRLAGDWTGELFF; DNA: TGTGCCAGCAGTTTAGGGCGACTAGCGGGGGATTGGACCGGGGAGCTGTTTTTT
size: few; D: NA; J: TRBJ2-7; V: TRBV2; CDR3: CASSEPSYEQYF; DNA: TGTGCCAGCAGTGAACCCAGCTACGAGCAGTACTTC
size: few; D: TRBD2; J: TRBJ2-7; V: TRBV5-5; CDR3: CASSYTGVGTSGAYEQYF; DNA: TGTGCCAGCAGCTATACAGGGGTCGGGACTAGCGGAGCTTACGAGCAGTACTTC
size: NA; D: NA; J: TRBJ2-2; V: TRBV10-3; CDR3: CAISPTSGTSNTGELFF; DNA: TGTGCCATCAGTCCCACTTCCGGGACTTCGAACACCGGGGAGCTGTTTTTT
size: NA; D: NA; J: TRBJ2-1; V: TRBV1; CDR3: CTSSQEPGLAGLPLQFF; DNA: TGCACCAGCAGCCAAGAACCGGGACTAGCGGGACTGCCTTTGCAGTTCTTC
size: few; D: NA; J: TRBJ1-4; V: TRBV11-2; CDR3: CASSLDPAGKLFF; DNA: TGTGCCAGCAGCTTAGATCCGGCGGGAAAACTGTTTTTT
size: many; D: TRBD1; J: TRBJ2-1; V: TRBV7-9; CDR3: CATEPGTGGLDEQFF; DNA: TGTGCCACCGAGCCCGGGACAGGGGGTTTGGATGAGCAGTTCTTC
size: few; D: NA; J: TRBJ2-2; V: TRBV7-2; CDR3: CASSLAATNTGELFF; DNA: TGTGCCAGCAGCTTAGCAGCTACGAACACCGGGGAGCTGTTTTTT
size: many; D: NA; J: TRBJ2-3; V: TRBV5-4; CDR3: CASSWSTDTQYF; DNA: TGTGCCAGCAGCTGGAGCACAGATACGCAGTATTTT
size: many; D: NA; J: TRBJ2-3; V: TRBV28; CDR3: CAGGRGTGPTDTQYF; DNA: TGTGCCGGTGGCCGAGGTACCGGGCCGACAGATACGCAGTATTTT
size: NA; D: NA; J: TRBJ2-4; V: TRBV13; CDR3: CASSLGLNIQYF; DNA: TGTGCCAGCAGCTTAGGCCTGAACATTCAGTACTTC
size: many; D: TRBD1; J: TRBJ2-2; V: TRBV10-3; CDR3: CAISQDRANTGELFF; DNA: TGTGCCATCAGCCAAGACAGGGCGAACACCGGGGAGCTGTTTTTT
size: many; D: NA; J: TRBJ2-3; V: TRBV20-1; CDR3: CSAIGPPWGTDTQYF; DNA: TGCAGTGCTATCGGGCCCCCGTGGGGCACAGATACGCAGTATTTT
size: many; D: NA; J: TRBJ2-7; V: TRBV20-1; CDR3: CSAGPQGLPHRGEQYF; DNA: TGCAGTGCGGGGCCCCAGGGACTCCCCCATAGGGGCGAGCAGTACTTC
size: many; D: TRBD1; J: TRBJ2-1; V: TRBV10-3; CDR3: CAISRQGLGNEQFF; DNA: TGTGCCATCAGCCGACAGGGATTGGGCAATGAGCAGTTCTTC
size: few; D: NA; J: TRBJ1-1; V: TRBV7-2; CDR3: CASSWADSNTEAFF; DNA: TGTGCCAGCAGCTGGGCCGACAGTAACACTGAAGCTTTCTTT
size: many; D: NA; J: TRBJ1-1; V: TRBV7-3; CDR3: CASSLMPLSTEAFF; DNA: TGTGCCAGCAGCTTGATGCCATTAAGCACTGAAGCTTTCTTT